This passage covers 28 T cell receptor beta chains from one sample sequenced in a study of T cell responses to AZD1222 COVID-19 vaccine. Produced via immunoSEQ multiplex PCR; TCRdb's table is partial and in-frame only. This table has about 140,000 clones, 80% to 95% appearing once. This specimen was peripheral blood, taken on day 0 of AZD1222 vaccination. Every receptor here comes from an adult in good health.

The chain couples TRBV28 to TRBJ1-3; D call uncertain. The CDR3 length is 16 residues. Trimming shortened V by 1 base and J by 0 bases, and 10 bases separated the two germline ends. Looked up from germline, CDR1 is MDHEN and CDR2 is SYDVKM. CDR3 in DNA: TGTGCCAGCAGTTTATTTGCCCCAGGCTCTGGAAACACCATATATTTT. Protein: CASSLFAPGSGNTIYF.

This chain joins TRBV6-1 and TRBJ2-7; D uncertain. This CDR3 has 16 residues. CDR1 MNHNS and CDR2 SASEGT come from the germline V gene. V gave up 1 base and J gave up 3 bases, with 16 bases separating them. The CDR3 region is CASSEVRSTPSYEQYF. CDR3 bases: TGTGCCAGCAGTGAAGTTCGATCTACTCCTAGCTACGAGCAGTACTTC.

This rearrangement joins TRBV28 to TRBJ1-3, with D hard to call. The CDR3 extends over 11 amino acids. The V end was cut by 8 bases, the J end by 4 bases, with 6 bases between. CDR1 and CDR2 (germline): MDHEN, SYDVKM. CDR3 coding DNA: TGTGCCAGCGCAGGCGGAAACACCATATATTTT. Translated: CASAGGNTIYF.

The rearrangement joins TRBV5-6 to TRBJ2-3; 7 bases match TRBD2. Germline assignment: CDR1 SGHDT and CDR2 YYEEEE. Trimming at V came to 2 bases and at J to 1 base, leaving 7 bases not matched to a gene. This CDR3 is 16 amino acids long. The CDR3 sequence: CASSFLAAGGTDTQYF. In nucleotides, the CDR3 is TGTGCCAGCAGCTTCTTGGCGGCGGGGGGCACAGATACGCAGTATTTT.

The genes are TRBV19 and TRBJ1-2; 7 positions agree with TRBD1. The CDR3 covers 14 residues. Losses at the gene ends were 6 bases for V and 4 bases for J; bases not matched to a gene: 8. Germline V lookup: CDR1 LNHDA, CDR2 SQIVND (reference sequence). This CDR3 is CASRGTASAYGYTF. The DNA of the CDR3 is TGTGCCAGTAGGGGGACAGCCTCTGCCTATGGCTACACCTTC.

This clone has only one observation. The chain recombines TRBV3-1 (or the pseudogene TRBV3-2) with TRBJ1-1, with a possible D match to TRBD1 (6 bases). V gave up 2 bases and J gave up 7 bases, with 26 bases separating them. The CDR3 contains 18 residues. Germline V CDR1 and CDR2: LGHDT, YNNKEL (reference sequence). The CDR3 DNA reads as TGTGCCAGCAGCCAACTCCAGGGAACGGGGGCAAGGTTATTTGAAGCTTTCTTT. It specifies CASSQLQGTGARLFEAFF.

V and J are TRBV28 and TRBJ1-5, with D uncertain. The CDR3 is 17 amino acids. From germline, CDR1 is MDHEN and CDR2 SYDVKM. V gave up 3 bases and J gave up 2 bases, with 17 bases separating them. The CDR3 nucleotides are TGTGCCAGCAGTTTGATCGTTCGGGGATTAGGCAATCAGCCCCAGCATTTT. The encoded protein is CASSLIVRGLGNQPQHF.

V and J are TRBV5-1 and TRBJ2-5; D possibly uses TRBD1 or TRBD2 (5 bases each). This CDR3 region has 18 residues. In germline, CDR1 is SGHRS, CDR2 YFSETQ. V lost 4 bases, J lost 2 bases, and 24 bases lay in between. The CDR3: CASSPGRRVGRIQETQYF. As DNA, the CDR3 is TGCGCCAGCAGCCCGGGGCGACGTGTGGGTAGGATACAAGAGACCCAGTACTTC.

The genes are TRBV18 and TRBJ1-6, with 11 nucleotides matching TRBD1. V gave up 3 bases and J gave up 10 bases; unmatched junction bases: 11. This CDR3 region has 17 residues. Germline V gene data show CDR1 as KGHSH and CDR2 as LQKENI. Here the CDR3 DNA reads TGTGCCAGCTCACCGCCGGGACAGGGGGGTGGTCGATCACCCCTCCACTTT. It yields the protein CASSPPGQGGGRSPLHF.

The CDR3 DNA is TGCGCCAGCAGGGGAGATCCAGATACGCAGTATTTT. Translating gives CASRGDPDTQYF. The V gene is TRBV5-1, the J gene TRBJ2-3; TRBD2 might be the D (5 bases). The CDR3 covers 12 residues. Germline CDR1 SGHRS, CDR2 YFSETQ. V was clipped by 5 bases and J by 4 bases, with 8 bases between them.

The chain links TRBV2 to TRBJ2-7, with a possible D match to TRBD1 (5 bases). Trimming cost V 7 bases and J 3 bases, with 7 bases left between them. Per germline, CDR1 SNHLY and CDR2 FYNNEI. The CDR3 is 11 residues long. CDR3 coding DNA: TGTGCCAGCATTAGGGGCTACGAGCAGTACTTC. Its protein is CASIRGYEQYF.

In DNA, the CDR3 is TGTGCCACCAGCTTACAACCCGGACAGGGGGCAGGTGGCCGGGAGCTGTTTTTT. Protein sequence: CATSLQPGQGAGGRELFF. The chain has TRBV15 and TRBJ2-2; 11 nucleotides align to TRBD1. The CDR3 sequence is 18 residues long. V lost 5 bases to trimming and J lost 9 bases; unmatched junction nucleotides: 17. Germline values: CDR1 LNHNV, CDR2 YYDKDF (reference sequence).

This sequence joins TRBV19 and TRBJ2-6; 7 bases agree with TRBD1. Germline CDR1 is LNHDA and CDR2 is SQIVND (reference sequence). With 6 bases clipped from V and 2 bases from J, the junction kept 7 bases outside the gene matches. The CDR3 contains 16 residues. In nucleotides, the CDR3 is TGTGCCAGTAGATCACCGGGACAGACTGGGGCCAACGTCCTGACTTTC. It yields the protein CASRSPGQTGANVLTF.

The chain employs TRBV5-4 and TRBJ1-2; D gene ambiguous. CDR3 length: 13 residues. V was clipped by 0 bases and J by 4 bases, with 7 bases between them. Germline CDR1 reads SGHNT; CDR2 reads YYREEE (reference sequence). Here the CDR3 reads CASSLGGTYGYTF. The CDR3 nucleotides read TGTGCCAGCAGCTTGGGGGGAACCTATGGCTACACCTTC. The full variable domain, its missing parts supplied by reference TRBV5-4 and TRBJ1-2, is ETGVTQSPTHLIKTRGQQVTLRCSSQSGHNTVSWYQQALGQGPQFIFQYYREEENGRGNFPPRFSGLQFPNYSSELNVNALELDDSALYLCASSLGGTYGYTFGSGTRLTVV.

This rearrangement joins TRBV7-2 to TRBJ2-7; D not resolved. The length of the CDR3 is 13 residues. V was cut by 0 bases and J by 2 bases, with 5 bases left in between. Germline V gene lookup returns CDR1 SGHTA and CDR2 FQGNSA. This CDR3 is CASSLAVTYEQYF. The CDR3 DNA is TGTGCCAGCAGCTTAGCGGTCACCTACGAGCAGTACTTC. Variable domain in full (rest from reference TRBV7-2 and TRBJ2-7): GAGVSQSPSNKVTEKGKDVELRCDPISGHTALYWYRQSLGQGLEFLIYFQGNSAPDKSGLPSDRFSAERTGGSVSTLTIQRTQQEDSAVYLCASSLAVTYEQYFGPGTRLTVT.

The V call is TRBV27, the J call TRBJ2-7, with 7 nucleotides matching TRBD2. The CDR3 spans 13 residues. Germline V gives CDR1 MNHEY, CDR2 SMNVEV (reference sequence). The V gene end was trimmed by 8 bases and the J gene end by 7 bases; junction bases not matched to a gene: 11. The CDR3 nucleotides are TGTGCCAGCTCCTACAAAGCGGGGTATGAGCAGTACTTC. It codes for CASSYKAGYEQYF.

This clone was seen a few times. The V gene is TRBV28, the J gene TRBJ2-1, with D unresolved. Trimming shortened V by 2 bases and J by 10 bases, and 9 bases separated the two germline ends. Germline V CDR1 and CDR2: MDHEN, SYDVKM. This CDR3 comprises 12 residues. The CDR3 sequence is CASSLVYEEQFF. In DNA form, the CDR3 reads TGTGCCAGCAGTTTAGTGTACGAGGAGCAGTTCTTC.

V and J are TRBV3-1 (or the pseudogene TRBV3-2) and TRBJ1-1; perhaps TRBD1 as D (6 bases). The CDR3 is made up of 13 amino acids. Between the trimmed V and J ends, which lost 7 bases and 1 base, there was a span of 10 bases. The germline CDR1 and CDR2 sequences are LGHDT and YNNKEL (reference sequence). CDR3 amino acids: CASTGTRNTEAFF. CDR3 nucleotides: TGTGCCAGCACCGGGACAAGGAACACTGAAGCTTTCTTT.

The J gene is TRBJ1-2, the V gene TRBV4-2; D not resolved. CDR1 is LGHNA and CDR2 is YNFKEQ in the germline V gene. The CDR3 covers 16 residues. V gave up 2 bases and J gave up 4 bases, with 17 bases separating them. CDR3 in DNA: TGTGCCAGCAGCCAAAACTATATGGGCATTGGCTATGGCTACACCTTC. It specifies CASSQNYMGIGYGYTF.

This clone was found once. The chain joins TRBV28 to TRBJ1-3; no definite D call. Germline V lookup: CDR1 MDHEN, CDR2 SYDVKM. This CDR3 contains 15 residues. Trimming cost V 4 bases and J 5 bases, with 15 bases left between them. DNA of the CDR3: TGTGCCAGCAGTTCGCGGGTACAGACCCGAAACACCATATATTTT. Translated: CASSSRVQTRNTIYF.

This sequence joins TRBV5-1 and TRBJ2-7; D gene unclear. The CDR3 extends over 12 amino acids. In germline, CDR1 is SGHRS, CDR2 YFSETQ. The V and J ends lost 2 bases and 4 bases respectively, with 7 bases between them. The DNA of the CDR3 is TGCGCCAGCAGCTTTACAAGTTACGAGCAGTACTTC. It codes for CASSFTSYEQYF.

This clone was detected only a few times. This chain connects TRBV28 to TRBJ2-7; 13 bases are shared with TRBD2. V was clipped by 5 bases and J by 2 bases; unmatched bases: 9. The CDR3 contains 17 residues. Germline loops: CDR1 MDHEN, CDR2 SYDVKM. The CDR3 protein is CASSTRTGTSGAYEQYF. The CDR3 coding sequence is TGTGCCAGCAGTACGCGTACTGGGACTAGCGGGGCCTACGAGCAGTACTTC.

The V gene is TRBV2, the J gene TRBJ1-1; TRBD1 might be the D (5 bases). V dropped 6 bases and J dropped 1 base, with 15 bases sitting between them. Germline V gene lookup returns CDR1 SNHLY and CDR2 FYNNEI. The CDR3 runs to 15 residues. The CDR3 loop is CASRRSDTRNTEAFF. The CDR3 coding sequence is TGTGCCAGCAGACGCTCGGACACTCGGAACACTGAAGCTTTCTTT.

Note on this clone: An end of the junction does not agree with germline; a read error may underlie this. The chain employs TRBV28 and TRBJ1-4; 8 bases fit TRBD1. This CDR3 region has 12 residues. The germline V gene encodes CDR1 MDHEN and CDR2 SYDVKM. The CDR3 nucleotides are TGTGCCAGCAGTTTATCCCAGGGGGCGCTCCTCTTT. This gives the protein CASSLSQGALLF.

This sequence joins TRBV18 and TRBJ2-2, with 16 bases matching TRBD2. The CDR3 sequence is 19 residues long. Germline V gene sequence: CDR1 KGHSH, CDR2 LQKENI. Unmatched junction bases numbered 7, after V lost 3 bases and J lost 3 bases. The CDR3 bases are TGTGCCAGCTCACCTCCGGGACTAGCGGGAGGGCCCGACACCGGGGAGCTGTTTTTT. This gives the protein CASSPPGLAGGPDTGELFF.

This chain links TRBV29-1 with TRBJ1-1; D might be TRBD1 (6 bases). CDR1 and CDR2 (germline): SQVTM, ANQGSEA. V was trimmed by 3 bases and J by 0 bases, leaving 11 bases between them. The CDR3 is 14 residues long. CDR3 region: CSVDRTGLNTEAFF. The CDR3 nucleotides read TGCAGCGTTGACCGTACAGGGTTGAACACTGAAGCTTTCTTT. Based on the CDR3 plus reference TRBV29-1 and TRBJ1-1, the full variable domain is SAVISQKPSRDICQRGTSLTIQCQVDSQVTMMFWYRQQPGQSLTLIATANQGSEATYESGFVIDKFPISRPNLTFSTLTVSNMSPEDSSIYLCSVDRTGLNTEAFFGQGTRLTVV.

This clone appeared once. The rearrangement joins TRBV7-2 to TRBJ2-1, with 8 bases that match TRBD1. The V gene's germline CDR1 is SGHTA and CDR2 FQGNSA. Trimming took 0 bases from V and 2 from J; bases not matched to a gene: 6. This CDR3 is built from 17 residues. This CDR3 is CASSLAPTGATYNEQFF. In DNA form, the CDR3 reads TGTGCCAGCAGCTTAGCTCCGACAGGGGCCACCTACAATGAGCAGTTCTTC.

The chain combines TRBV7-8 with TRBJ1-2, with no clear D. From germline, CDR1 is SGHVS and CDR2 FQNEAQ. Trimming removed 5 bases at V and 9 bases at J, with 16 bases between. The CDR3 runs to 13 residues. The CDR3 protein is CASSTDEGRSYTF. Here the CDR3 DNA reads TGTGCCAGCAGCACGGACGAGGGTCGCAGCTACACCTTC.